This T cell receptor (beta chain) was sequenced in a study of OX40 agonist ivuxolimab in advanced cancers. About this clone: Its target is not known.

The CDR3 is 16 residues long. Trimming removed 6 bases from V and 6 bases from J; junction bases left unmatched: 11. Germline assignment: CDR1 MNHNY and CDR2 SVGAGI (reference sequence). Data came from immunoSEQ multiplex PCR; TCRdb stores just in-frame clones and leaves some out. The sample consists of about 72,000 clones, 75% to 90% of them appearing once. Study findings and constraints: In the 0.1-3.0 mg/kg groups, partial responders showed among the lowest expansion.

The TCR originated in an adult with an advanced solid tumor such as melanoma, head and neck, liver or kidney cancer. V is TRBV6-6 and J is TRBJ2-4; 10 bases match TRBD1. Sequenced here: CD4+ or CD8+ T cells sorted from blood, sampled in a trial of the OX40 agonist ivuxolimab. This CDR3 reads CASSRSLGQGRNIQYF. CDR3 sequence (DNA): TGTGCCAGCAGCCGCTCCTTGGGACAGGGGAGAAACATTCAGTACTTC.